Each of the 21 T cell receptor beta chains below was sequenced from the same sample in a study of control samples from healthy donors and cancer patients. The method was immunoSEQ multiplex PCR; TCRdb's version includes in-frame clones alone and lacks a portion of them. There are roughly 84,000 clones in the sample; roughly nine tenths occur only once, and roughly 18% lies in the top ten. What was sequenced was blood. The receptors were sampled from a man aged 50-60 years in good health.

The rearrangement uses TRBV5-6 and TRBJ2-7; D remains unclear. This CDR3 region has 13 residues. Germline CDR1 reads SGHDT; CDR2 reads YYEEEE. The V gene lost 0 bases and the J gene lost 1 base, with 5 bases spanning the gap. The CDR3 sequence is CASSLGRSYEQYF. DNA for the CDR3: TGTGCCAGCAGCTTGGGACGGTCCTACGAGCAGTACTTC.

V gene TRBV6-2 or TRBV6-3 combines with J gene TRBJ1-3, with unresolved D. Germline V gene lookup returns CDR1 MNHEY and CDR2 SVGEGT. Trimming left V 2 bases short and J 2 bases short, with 7 bases between. The CDR3 sequence is 14 residues long. The CDR3 reads CASSYKAAGNTIYF. Written as DNA, the CDR3 is TGTGCCAGCAGTTACAAGGCGGCTGGAAACACCATATATTTT.

The chain uses TRBV12-3 or TRBV12-4 and TRBJ1-5, with 7 positions matching TRBD1. This CDR3 is 13 amino acids long. Trimming took 6 bases from V and 5 from J; bases not matched to a gene: 4. The DNA for the CDR3 is TGTGCCAGCAGACCAGGGGGTCATCAGCCCCAGCATTTT. Encoded protein: CASRPGGHQPQHF.

This clone showed up just a few times. V usage is TRBV7-7 and J usage is TRBJ2-5, with TRBD1 as a possible D gene (5 bases). Germline-derived CDR1 and CDR2 are SSHAT and FNYEAQ (reference sequence). This CDR3 region has 13 residues. V lost 8 bases and J lost 1, with 11 bases in between. The CDR3 nucleotides read TGTGCCAGCGGCAAGGGGCTCCAAGAGACCCAGTACTTC. Amino acid sequence: CASGKGLQETQYF.

This chain joins TRBV10-3 and TRBJ2-3; D may be TRBD1 or TRBD2 (5 bases each). Germline V CDR1 and CDR2: ENHRY, SYGVKD. The CDR3 has 13 residues. Trimming removed 7 bases at V and 3 bases at J, with 11 bases between. As DNA, the CDR3 is TGTGCCATCAATGGGGGAGAGACAGATACGCAGTATTTT. It translates to CAINGGETDTQYF.

The CDR3 nucleotides read TGCGCCAGCAGTGACGCGAAGGAGGGTTATGGCTACACCTTC. Its protein is CASSDAKEGYGYTF. The chain joins TRBV10-2 to TRBJ1-2; no reliable D call. The CDR3 sequence is 14 residues long. V dropped 3 bases and J dropped 5 bases, with 13 bases sitting between them. Germline CDR1 and CDR2: WSHSY and SAAADI.

The chain carries TRBV7-2 and TRBJ1-1; 7 nucleotides match TRBD1. Germline V lookup: CDR1 SGHTA, CDR2 FQGNSA. CDR3 length equals 14 residues. J gave up 1 base and V 4 bases, and 3 bases lay outside the gene matches. As DNA, the CDR3 is TGTGCCAGCAGCTATCGACAGGGGAACACTGAAGCTTTCTTT. This encodes CASSYRQGNTEAFF.

The chain links TRBV12-3 or TRBV12-4 to TRBJ1-5, with D maybe TRBD1 (6 bases). The CDR3 loop spans 13 amino acids. Trimming took 6 bases from V and 1 from J, leaving 7 bases between them. CDR3 sequence: CASSDRSNQPQHF. The CDR3 DNA sequence: TGTGCCAGCAGCGACAGGAGCAATCAGCCCCAGCATTTT.

The J gene is TRBJ1-6, the V gene TRBV30, with TRBD1 matching 7 bases. Losses at the gene ends were 5 bases for V and 7 bases for J; bases not matched to a gene: 8. Germline assignment: CDR1 GTSNPN and CDR2 SVGIG (reference sequence). The CDR3 has 14 amino acids. The CDR3 DNA is TGTGCCTGGGACAGGGCCCCTAGGAATTCACCCCTCCACTTT. Translation: CAWDRAPRNSPLHF.

The chain links TRBV30 to TRBJ1-6, with D maybe TRBD1 (6 bases). CDR1 and CDR2 (germline): GTSNPN, SVGIG (reference sequence). Deletions cut 5 bases from V and 7 bases from J, with 15 bases between. This CDR3 is built from 14 residues. The CDR3 loop is CAWERGTGNSPLHF. CDR3 DNA sequence: TGTGCCTGGGAAAGGGGAACAGGGAATTCACCCCTCCACTTT.

The rearrangement uses TRBV6-2 or TRBV6-3 and TRBJ2-5; TRBD2 is a possible D gene (5 bases). The CDR3 runs to 14 residues. CDR1 MNHEY and CDR2 SVGEGT come from the germline V gene. V lost 4 bases, J lost 7 bases, and 16 bases lay in between. Here the CDR3 DNA reads TGTGCCAGCAGTTCCCGATCGGGAATGGGGACCCAGTACTTC. Amino acids: CASSSRSGMGTQYF.

This clone was seen more than once but under ten times. V usage is TRBV10-2 and J usage is TRBJ2-7, with D maybe TRBD1 (5 bases). The CDR3 has 14 amino acids. Germline assignment: CDR1 WSHSY and CDR2 SAAADI. V shed 6 bases and J shed 4 bases, with 16 bases lying between them. Written as DNA, the CDR3 is TGCGCCAGCAGGAGCCCGCAGGGCTGGTACGAGCAGTACTTC. Its translation: CASRSPQGWYEQYF.

The chain is built from TRBV11-1 and TRBJ2-2; TRBD2 agrees at 14 bases. The CDR3 consists of 15 residues. V lost 4 bases, J lost 6 bases, and 1 base stayed unmatched. Germline CDR1 reads SGHAT; CDR2 reads FQDESV (reference sequence). The CDR3 is CASSSGLAGAGELFF. The CDR3 DNA reads as TGTGCCAGCAGCTCGGGACTAGCGGGGGCCGGGGAGCTGTTTTTT.

The chain uses TRBV9 and TRBJ1-4; TRBD1 matches at 7 bases. CDR1 SGDLS and CDR2 YYNGEE come from the germline V gene. With V trimmed by 3 bases and J by 3 bases, 2 bases remained unmatched. This CDR3 comprises 14 residues. CDR3 bases: TGTGCCAGCAGCGCCGGGACAGCTAATGAAAAACTGTTTTTT. Translated, it gives CASSAGTANEKLFF.

This clone appeared once. This chain connects TRBV6-5 to TRBJ1-5, with D unresolved. Trimming took 6 bases from V and 6 from J, leaving 9 bases between them. The length of the CDR3 is 12 residues. Germline CDR1 and CDR2: MNHEY and SVGAGI. CDR3: CASREVGQPQHF. The DNA for the CDR3 is TGTGCCAGCAGGGAGGTGGGTCAGCCCCAGCATTTT.

This chain links TRBV5-1 with TRBJ2-3; D might be TRBD1 or TRBD2, each matching 5 bases. CDR1 and CDR2 (germline): SGHRS, YFSETQ. The CDR3 runs 14 residues. V gave up 6 bases and J gave up 0 bases, with 11 bases separating them. The DNA of the CDR3 is TGCGCCAGCACCTCCGGGGCGAGCACAGATACGCAGTATTTT. Encoded protein: CASTSGASTDTQYF.

The chain joins TRBV6-6 to TRBJ1-6; D might be TRBD1 (6 bases). The germline CDR1 and CDR2 sequences are MNHNY and SVGAGI (reference sequence). V dropped 2 bases and J dropped 8 bases, with 16 bases sitting between them. This CDR3 spans 16 amino acids. CDR3 DNA: TGTGCCAGCAGTTACACACAGGGCAATGGGTATTCACCCCTCCACTTT. Translation gives CASSYTQGNGYSPLHF.

The genes are TRBV25-1 and TRBJ2-5, with 7 bases identical to TRBD1. Trimming cost V 4 bases and J 2 bases; bases outside gene matches: 4. Germline CDR1 and CDR2: MGHDK and SYGVNS. The CDR3 is 14 residues long. CDR3 amino acids: CASSARDRQETQYF. The CDR3 nucleotides are TGTGCCAGCAGTGCCCGGGACAGACAAGAGACCCAGTACTTC.

The chain couples TRBV29-1 to TRBJ1-1; unclear D gene. From germline, CDR1 is SQVTM and CDR2 ANQGSEA. The CDR3 has 11 residues. V gave up 4 bases and J gave up 9 bases, with 12 bases separating them. CDR3 coding DNA: TGCAGCGTTGGTGAGGGTTTAAAAGCTTTCTTT. Translating gives CSVGEGLKAFF.

This sequence joins TRBV27 and TRBJ2-3; the D is unclear. The ends were cut back, 8 bases at V and 3 bases at J, with 9 bases in the middle. Per the germline V gene, CDR1 is MNHEY and CDR2 is SMNVEV (reference sequence). This CDR3 is built from 12 residues. The CDR3 protein is CASSTLTDTQYF. The DNA of the CDR3 is TGTGCCAGCTCGACATTAACAGATACGCAGTATTTT.

The V call is TRBV19, the J call TRBJ2-5, with D hard to call. Germline V gene data show CDR1 as LNHDA and CDR2 as SQIVND (reference sequence). V lost 2 bases to trimming and J lost 1 base, with 8 bases between them. The CDR3 runs 14 residues. The DNA of the CDR3 is TGTGCCAGTAGTATAAAGGGCGGCCAAGAGACCCAGTACTTC. Protein product: CASSIKGGQETQYF.